This TCR beta chain appears in the sequencing data of a study of glioma-infiltrating T cells after dendritic cell vaccination. Study-wide context: Autologous tumor lysate-pulsed dendritic cell vaccination was given between the early 2000s and the early 2010s. Monocyte-derived dendritic cells, cultured approximately 7 days with IL-4 and GM-CSF, were pulsed with autologous tumor lysate. Study results and limitations: Estimated pretreatment TIL content predicted outcome after dendritic cell vaccination.

About this clone: What it binds is not known.

Up to about 2 ug genomic DNA was used for TCRB CDR3 amplification. This table comes from immunoSEQ multiplex PCR, and its TCRdb copy is limited to in-frame clones, with some not included. The table shows over 55,000 clones, with roughly 83% occurring only once. Time point of the sample: after dendritic cell vaccination, including at tumor progression/relapse. V dropped 4 bases and J dropped 5; count of bases not matched to a gene: 3. This CDR3 region has 15 residues. Germline lookup yields CDR1 MGHRA and CDR2 YSYEKL. This clonotype originated in a human donor with glioblastoma. Sequenced here: blood, sampled after dendritic cell vaccination. The rearrangement joins TRBV4-1 to TRBJ2-7, with TRBD2 matching 15 bases. The CDR3 loop is CASSRGLAGGNEQYF. CDR3 coding DNA: TGCGCCAGCAGCCGCGGACTAGCGGGGGGGAACGAGCAGTACTTC.